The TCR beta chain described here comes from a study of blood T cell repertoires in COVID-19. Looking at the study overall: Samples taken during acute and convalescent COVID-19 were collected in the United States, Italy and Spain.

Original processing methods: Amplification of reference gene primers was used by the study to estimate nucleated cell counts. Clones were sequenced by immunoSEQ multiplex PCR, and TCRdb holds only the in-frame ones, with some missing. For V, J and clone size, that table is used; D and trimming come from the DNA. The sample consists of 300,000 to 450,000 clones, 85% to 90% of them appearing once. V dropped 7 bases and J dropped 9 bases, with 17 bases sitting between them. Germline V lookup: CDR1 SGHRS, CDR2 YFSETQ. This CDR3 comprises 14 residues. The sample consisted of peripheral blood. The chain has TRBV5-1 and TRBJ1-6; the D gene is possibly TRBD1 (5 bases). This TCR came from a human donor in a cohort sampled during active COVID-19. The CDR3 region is CASRTIPGLSPLHF. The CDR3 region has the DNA TGCGCCAGCCGGACAATTCCAGGTCTTTCACCCCTCCACTTT.